The entry below describes one T cell receptor beta chain. This entry is derived from a study of blood T cell repertoires in COVID-19. At the level of the study: Collection of acute and convalescent COVID-19 samples took place in the United States, Italy and Spain. T cells, B-cell-depleted T cells, or PBMCs provided the cDNA or gDNA that served as material.

Per the authors' pipeline: Researchers report that nucleated cell counts were estimated from reference gene primer amplification. TCRdb's table, derived via immunoSEQ multiplex PCR, lists solely in-frame clones and lacks some. V, J and clone size reflect that table, while D and trimming were determined from the DNA. In the table there are 310,000 or so clones, about 88% of which are singletons. The CDR3 is made up of 16 amino acids. Germline V lookup: CDR1 SGHTS, CDR2 YDEGEE. Between the trimmed V and J ends, which lost 4 bases and 8 bases, there was a span of 19 bases. The TCR sequence derives from a man aged 70-80 years with acute or convalescent COVID-19. The sequenced sample consisted of peripheral blood. The V and J genes are TRBV5-8 and TRBJ1-6, with D uncertain. The CDR3 coding sequence is TGTGCCAGCAGCCTCCCCCGGGGTTTCGGAGATTCACCCCTCCACTTT. Amino acids: CASSLPRGFGDSPLHF. Based on the CDR3 plus reference TRBV5-8 and TRBJ1-6, the full variable domain is EAGVTQSPTHLIKTRGQQATLRCSPISGHTSVYWYQQALGLGLQFLLWYDEGEERNRGNFPPRFSGRQFPNYSSELNVNALELEDSALYLCASSLPRGFGDSPLHFGNGTRLTVT.